Below, 27 T cell receptor beta chains from the same sample are listed, as sequenced in a study of tumour-infiltrating T cells in Burkitt lymphoma. Here immunoSEQ multiplex PCR was the method, and the copy in TCRdb shows in-frame clones only, minus some. In the table there are thousands of clones, about 13% of which are singletons. Sequencing was done on a sample of tumor tissue. All receptors derive from a human donor with Burkitt lymphoma.

The chain joins TRBV4-3 to TRBJ2-7, with 9 bases identical to TRBD1. Unmatched junction bases numbered 8, after V lost 1 base and J lost 7 bases. Germline CDR1 reads LGHNA; CDR2 reads YSLEER. The CDR3 covers 15 residues. The CDR3 DNA is TGCGCCAGCAGCCAAGTGCTAGGGACAGGGAGGGAGCAGTACTTC. Its protein is CASSQVLGTGREQYF.

V is TRBV7-3 and J is TRBJ2-6; D gene unclear. The ends were cut back, 2 bases at V and 4 bases at J, with 9 bases in the middle. The CDR3 runs 15 residues. From germline, CDR1 is SGHTA and CDR2 FQGTGA. The CDR3 sequence is CASSLSRSGANVLTF. CDR3 in DNA: TGTGCCAGCAGCTTATCCCGGTCCGGGGCCAACGTCCTGACTTTC.

This clone was observed a handful of times. The chain has TRBV28 and TRBJ1-1; D unclear. Germline CDR1 MDHEN, CDR2 SYDVKM. Trimming took off 5 bases at V and 1 base at J, with 8 bases between the two ends. The CDR3 contains 13 residues. The CDR3 nucleotides read TGTGCCAGCAGTAGAGCAGAGAACACTGAAGCTTTCTTT. This gives the protein CASSRAENTEAFF.

The chain uses TRBV7-2 and TRBJ1-2, with unresolved D. The CDR3 extends over 14 amino acids. The germline V and J ends were trimmed by 2 bases and 0 bases, with 7 bases remaining between them. Germline CDR1 SGHTA, CDR2 FQGNSA. In DNA, the CDR3 is TGTGCCAGCAGCTTAAATCCGGCTAACTATGGCTACACCTTC. Amino acid sequence: CASSLNPANYGYTF.

This clone was recorded a few times. The rearrangement uses TRBV4-3 and TRBJ1-5; 8 bases are a match to TRBD1. The CDR3 runs to 14 residues. Per the germline V gene, CDR1 is LGHNA and CDR2 is YSLEER. Unmatched junction bases numbered 1, after V lost 4 bases and J lost 2 bases. CDR3 coding DNA: TGCGCCAGCAGCCTGGACAGGGGCAATCAGCCCCAGCATTTT. This codes for CASSLDRGNQPQHF.

The chain joins TRBV28 to TRBJ1-2; D is unresolved. V gave up 3 bases and J gave up 4 bases, with 12 bases separating them. The CDR3 spans 14 residues. Germline assignment: CDR1 MDHEN and CDR2 SYDVKM. The CDR3 loop is CASSFFLGSYGYTF. The CDR3 DNA sequence: TGTGCCAGCAGTTTCTTTCTTGGATCCTATGGCTACACCTTC.

The chain joins TRBV7-9 to TRBJ2-1, with 7 bases matching TRBD2. The CDR3 contains 14 residues. CDR1 is SEHNR, CDR2 FQNEAQ, per germline (reference sequence). J lost 3 bases, V lost 4 bases, and 3 bases had no gene match. CDR3 amino acids: CASSSSGFYNEQFF. DNA for the CDR3: TGTGCCAGCAGCTCTAGCGGATTCTACAATGAGCAGTTCTTC.

This clone was recorded a few times. The chain joins TRBV19 to TRBJ2-1; D perhaps matches TRBD2 (7 bases). V shed 6 bases and J shed 0 bases, with 15 bases lying between them. Germline V gives CDR1 LNHDA, CDR2 SQIVND (reference sequence). This CDR3 comprises 16 residues. The CDR3 sequence: CASSGGLRSSYNEQFF. The CDR3 bases are TGTGCCAGTAGCGGGGGGCTTAGGAGCTCCTACAATGAGCAGTTCTTC.

This clone has more than one count but fewer than ten. The V call is TRBV11-2, the J call TRBJ1-3, with 7 positions matching TRBD1. Germline CDR1 is SGHAT and CDR2 is FQNNGV. The CDR3 totals 14 residues. The ends lost 3 bases at V and 4 bases at J; junction bases unmatched: 3. The CDR3 spells CASSFRTGGNTIYF. CDR3 nucleotides: TGTGCCAGCAGCTTCCGGACAGGAGGAAACACCATATATTTT.

This chain uses TRBV7-9 with TRBJ2-7; perhaps TRBD2 as D (5 bases). CDR3 size: 12 residues. Trimming pared 4 bases from V and 4 bases from J, leaving 8 bases between. Germline CDR1 reads SEHNR; CDR2 reads FQNEAQ (reference sequence). CDR3 sequence (DNA): TGTGCCAGCAGCTACACGGGATACGAGCAGTACTTC. Its protein is CASSYTGYEQYF.

This rearrangement joins TRBV6-6 to TRBJ2-1; D is undetermined. Germline CDR1 reads MNHNY; CDR2 reads SVGAGI (reference sequence). Trimming shortened V by 5 bases and J by 8 bases, and 22 bases separated the two germline ends. This CDR3 comprises 16 residues. CDR3 region: CASSGEGGPVKDEQFF. The CDR3 region has the DNA TGTGCCAGCAGTGGTGAAGGTGGCCCCGTTAAGGATGAGCAGTTCTTC.

This clone has more than one count but fewer than ten. The chain uses TRBV7-6 and TRBJ2-3, with a possible D match to TRBD2 (5 bases). The CDR3 is 16 amino acids. Trimming shortened V by 5 bases and J by 1 base, and 16 bases separated the two germline ends. Germline CDR1 reads SGHVS; CDR2 reads FNYEAQ. As DNA, the CDR3 is TGTGCCAGCAGCGAGACACGTCGGGGTGGCACAGATACGCAGTATTTT. Translating it yields CASSETRRGGTDTQYF.

Of note for this clone: Relative to the germline gene, one junction end is altered; a read error may explain this. Different DNA sequences within this sample yield the same CDR3. J is TRBJ2-7 and V is TRBV7-2; D may match TRBD1 or TRBD2 (5 bases each). The CDR3 is 15 residues long. CDR1 SGHTA and CDR2 FQGNSA come from the germline V gene. The CDR3 bases are TGTGCCAGTAGCTTTTCGGGGCAGCTCTCCTACGAGCAGTACTTC. Amino acid sequence: CASSFSGQLSYEQYF.

This clone was counted a few times. The rearrangement uses TRBV7-2 and TRBJ2-5; 12 nucleotides align to TRBD2. Unmatched junction bases numbered 6, after V lost 0 bases and J lost 4 bases. Per the germline V gene, CDR1 is SGHTA and CDR2 is FQGNSA. This CDR3 has 17 residues. Here the CDR3 reads CASSLAWSSGRVETQYF. In nucleotides, the CDR3 is TGTGCCAGCAGCTTAGCATGGTCTAGCGGGAGGGTAGAGACCCAGTACTTC.

The chain links TRBV7-2 to TRBJ1-2; no reliable D call. The CDR3 loop spans 12 amino acids. The germline gives CDR1 SGHTA, CDR2 FQGNSA. Trimming removed 9 bases from V and 1 base from J, with 9 bases in between. CDR3: CASEGINYGYTF. The CDR3 coding sequence is TGTGCCAGTGAGGGCATTAACTATGGCTACACCTTC.

V is TRBV15 and J is TRBJ2-7; the D gene could be TRBD1 or TRBD2 (5 bases each). The CDR3 covers 17 residues. The ends were cut back, 1 base at V and 3 bases at J, with 19 bases in the middle. Looked up from germline, CDR1 is LNHNV and CDR2 is YYDKDF (reference sequence). The CDR3 sequence is CATSRAGLYGTDYEQYF. The CDR3 region has the DNA TGTGCCACCAGCAGAGCCGGACTCTACGGGACGGACTACGAGCAGTACTTC. The variable domain in full, with the rest retrieved from reference TRBV15 and TRBJ2-7, is DAMVIQNPRYQVTQFGKPVTLSCSQTLNHNVMYWYQQKSSQAPKLLFHYYDKDFNNEADTPDNFQSRRPNTSFCFLDIRSPGLGDTAMYLCATSRAGLYGTDYEQYFGPGTRLTVT.

The V and J genes are TRBV7-8 and TRBJ1-1, with 7 nucleotides matching TRBD1. Trimming at V came to 5 bases and at J to 0 bases, leaving 6 bases not matched to a gene. CDR3 length: 15 residues. The germline V gene encodes CDR1 SGHVS and CDR2 FQNEAQ. The DNA for the CDR3 is TGTGCCAGCAGCGAGAACAGGGGTTTGAACACTGAAGCTTTCTTT. Its protein product is CASSENRGLNTEAFF.

This sequence joins TRBV7-8 and TRBJ1-1, with D possibly being TRBD1 (6 bases). CDR1 SGHVS and CDR2 FQNEAQ come from the germline V gene. The CDR3 is 17 amino acids. Trimming pared 7 bases from V and 2 bases from J, leaving 23 bases between. CDR3 amino acids: CASKAPQVGAGNTEAFF. The CDR3 nucleotides are TGTGCCAGCAAGGCCCCGCAAGTGGGGGCAGGTAACACTGAAGCTTTCTTT.

The chain links TRBV5-1 to TRBJ1-2; 9 positions agree with TRBD1. Trimming took 3 bases from V and 8 from J; bases not matched to a gene: 17. The CDR3 loop spans 17 amino acids. Germline-derived CDR1 and CDR2 are SGHRS and YFSETQ. The CDR3: CASSWTGTGPSGDGYTF. CDR3 nucleotides: TGCGCCAGCAGCTGGACCGGGACAGGGCCCTCCGGGGACGGCTACACCTTC.

This rearrangement joins TRBV4-1 to TRBJ2-5; 11 bases align to TRBD2. This CDR3 has 18 amino acids. CDR1 is MGHRA, CDR2 YSYEKL, per germline. Trimming took 0 bases from V and 4 from J; bases not matched to a gene: 10. CDR3 nucleotide sequence: TGCGCCAGCAGCCAAGAAGAATGGAGTCTAGCGGGAGGAGAGACCCAGTACTTC. This sequence encodes CASSQEEWSLAGGETQYF.

The CDR3 sequence: CSVEDLEWRGANYGYTF. As DNA, the CDR3 is TGCAGCGTTGAAGATCTGGAATGGAGGGGCGCTAACTATGGCTACACCTTC. The rearrangement joins TRBV29-1 to TRBJ1-2; the D gene is possibly TRBD1 (5 bases). From germline, CDR1 is SQVTM and CDR2 ANQGSEA. V shed 0 bases and J shed 0 bases, with 17 bases lying between them. CDR3 length: 17 amino acids.

As DNA, the CDR3 is TGCGCCAGCAGCCAAGATGTGGCGGCCGGAAGAGGGGAGACCCAGTACTTC. Translating gives CASSQDVAAGRGETQYF. The chain uses TRBV4-1 and TRBJ2-5; the D gene is possibly TRBD2 (5 bases). Trimming removed 0 bases at V and 5 bases at J, with 19 bases between. The CDR3 is made up of 17 amino acids. Germline loops: CDR1 MGHRA, CDR2 YSYEKL.

This chain joins TRBV5-6 and TRBJ1-3; 7 nucleotides align to TRBD1. The CDR3 length is 16 residues. CDR1 is SGHDT, CDR2 YYEEEE, per germline. V trimming: 3 bases; J trimming: 3 bases; junction bases outside the gene matches: 9. In DNA, the CDR3 is TGTGCCAGCAGCTACGTCCAGGGGGTAGGTGGAAACACCATATATTTT. Its protein is CASSYVQGVGGNTIYF.

This clone was detected only a few times. This sequence joins TRBV28 and TRBJ2-7; 10 bases agree with TRBD2. CDR1 is MDHEN and CDR2 is SYDVKM in the germline V gene. The CDR3 has 14 residues. The V and J ends lost 4 bases and 6 bases, in that order; junction bases with no gene match: 6. The CDR3: CASSWTSGWGEQYF. The CDR3 DNA sequence: TGTGCCAGCAGTTGGACTAGCGGTTGGGGCGAGCAGTACTTC.

This clone has a handful of counts. The chain carries TRBV15 and TRBJ2-6; TRBD1 agrees at 8 bases. CDR1 is LNHNV and CDR2 is YYDKDF in the germline V gene (reference sequence). The J segment lost 2 bases and the V segment lost 2 bases, leaving 14 bases of the junction unmatched. CDR3 length: 20 amino acids. The CDR3 sequence: CATSRLGAGGGFPGANVLTF. DNA for the CDR3: TGTGCCACCAGCAGATTGGGAGCAGGGGGCGGATTTCCTGGGGCCAACGTCCTGACTTTC. The full variable domain, its missing parts supplied by reference TRBV15 and TRBJ2-6, is DAMVIQNPRYQVTQFGKPVTLSCSQTLNHNVMYWYQQKSSQAPKLLFHYYDKDFNNEADTPDNFQSRRPNTSFCFLDIRSPGLGDTAMYLCATSRLGAGGGFPGANVLTFGAGSRLTVL.

This chain uses TRBV7-9 with TRBJ2-1, with a tentative D call TRBD1 (6 bases). Germline V gene lookup returns CDR1 SEHNR and CDR2 FQNEAQ (reference sequence). The CDR3 has 12 amino acids. Trimming took 1 base from V and 9 from J, leaving 7 bases between them. The CDR3 here is CASSLVGGEQFF. The CDR3 DNA reads as TGTGCCAGCAGCTTAGTAGGGGGTGAGCAGTTCTTC.

This sequence joins TRBV6-5 and TRBJ2-7; unclear D gene. V lost 0 bases and J lost 6, with 9 bases in between. The CDR3 extends over 13 amino acids. Germline assignment: CDR1 MNHEY and CDR2 SVGAGI. The CDR3, as DNA: TGTGCCAGCAGTTACTCGGCGTTAGCCGAGCAGTACTTC. Protein: CASSYSALAEQYF.